The 2 T cell receptor beta chains reported below all come from one sample, sequenced in a study of blood T cell repertoires in COVID-19 (dated by TCRdb to the early 2020s). Library construction relied on the immunoSEQ multiplex PCR assay. The source is immuneACCESS, and TCRdb retained only in-frame sequences with V and J called. Part of the clones is not carried over; for the studies checked, unresolved V genes explain less than half of this, and the remainder is unexplained. The sample table holds 300,000 or so clones, of which around 90% were seen once. The ten largest clones add up to 3.7% of the sample. The sample consisted of peripheral blood. All receptors come from a woman in her thirties or forties with acute or convalescent COVID-19.

The V and J genes are TRBV6-4 and TRBJ1-5, with 7 bases fitting TRBD1. Germline loops: CDR1 MRHNA, CDR2 SNTAGT. This CDR3 has 17 residues. V was pared by 7 bases and J by 2 bases, with 14 bases of the junction left unmatched. CDR3 sequence reads: CASMDGQADWGNQPQHF. Written as DNA, the CDR3 is TGTGCCAGCATGGACGGACAGGCCGATTGGGGCAATCAGCCCCAGCATTTT.

This clone is a singleton in its sample. This rearrangement joins TRBV3-1 (or the pseudogene TRBV3-2) to TRBJ2-5; D remains ambiguous. Germline values: CDR1 LGHDT, CDR2 YNNKEL (reference sequence). Trimming removed 4 bases from V and 0 bases from J, with 9 bases in between. The CDR3 has 14 residues. The CDR3: CASSPRYNQETQYF. Here the CDR3 DNA reads TGTGCCAGCAGCCCACGTTACAACCAAGAGACCCAGTACTTC.